This T cell receptor beta chain derives from a study of cytomegalovirus exposure and HLA in healthy donors. Overall study: A preliminary data release comprised approximately 85 million unique TCRs obtained from HLA-typed donors. Notes on the study in general: When presence/absence was analysed, sequencing depth was taken to be roughly uniform across donors. The authors later found TCR association rates varying by HLA locus, with DRB1 most and HLA-C fewest. A missense DCLRE1C variant was associated with V- and J-gene trimming of TCR beta chains in a later analysis, and an independent cohort replicated the association.

V was clipped by 4 bases and J by 0 bases, with 7 bases between them. In germline, CDR1 is MNHEY, CDR2 SVGAGI. The CDR3 totals 14 residues. Primers for the PCR totalled 60 Vbeta and 13 Jbeta. Some clones are missing from TCRdb's copy, which holds only in-frame ones; the method was immunoSEQ multiplex PCR. The sample lists some 170,000 clones, roughly 81% seen once, with roughly 5.2% in the top ten. Comments on this clone: No antigen is known for it.

Sequenced sample: PBMCs. This TCR was sampled from a woman younger than 30 in good health and CMV-seropositive. The J gene is TRBJ1-3, the V gene TRBV6-5; D is undetermined. The chain's CDR3 is CASSSGNSGNTIYF. In DNA form, the CDR3 reads TGTGCCAGCAGTTCCGGGAACTCTGGAAACACCATATATTTT.